The 28 T cell receptor beta chains given below trace back to one sample, sequenced in a study of CD8 T cells in ankylosing spondylitis. TCRdb reprocessed the 5' RACE reads via MiXCR and lists one record per CDR3 protein. This sample yields about 130,000 distinct CDR3 sequences, of which around 7.9% are seen a single time; approximately 13% belongs to the top ten. Material: blood, either unsorted or a sorted T cell fraction (not recorded which). The receptors were sampled from a female donor with ankylosing spondylitis or in good health (not recorded which).

The chain carries TRBV7-6 and TRBJ2-1; 8 bases agree with TRBD1. The ends lost 3 bases at V and 4 bases at J; junction bases unmatched: 5. Germline-derived CDR1 and CDR2 are SGHVS and FNYEAQ. The CDR3 consists of 15 residues. CDR3 bases: TGTGCCAGCAGCTTTGGACAGGGTGGATACAATGAGCAGTTCTTC. It is translated as CASSFGQGGYNEQFF.

In its sample, this clonotype was seen many times. The rearrangement links TRBV12-3 or TRBV12-4 to TRBJ2-7, with 8 bases aligning to TRBD2. This CDR3 contains 13 residues. V dropped 6 bases and J dropped 4; count of bases not matched to a gene: 5. The CDR3 protein is CASSRSGGYEQYF. The CDR3 DNA reads TGTGCCAGCAGCCGAAGCGGGGGTTACGAGCAGTACTTC.

This clonotype has at least ten counts. The chain is built from TRBV5-1 and TRBJ2-1; 7 bases are shared with TRBD2. Per germline, CDR1 SGHRS and CDR2 YFSETQ. The CDR3 is 14 residues long. Unmatched junction bases numbered 10, after V lost 4 bases and J lost 9 bases. As DNA, the CDR3 is TGCGCCAGCAGCACGGGAGGTCTAGTGGTTGAGCAGTTCTTC. Its protein is CASSTGGLVVEQFF.

The V and J genes are TRBV12-3 or TRBV12-4 and TRBJ2-4; D perhaps matches TRBD2 (6 bases). Trimming removed 6 bases at V and 0 bases at J, with 9 bases between. The CDR3 runs to 14 residues. The CDR3 region has the DNA TGTGCCAGCAGGGAGGGCGCAGCCAAAAACATTCAGTACTTC. It is translated as CASREGAAKNIQYF.

Ten or more counts support this clonotype. V gene TRBV28 combines with J gene TRBJ1-1; D gene unclear. The germline V and J ends were trimmed by 5 bases and 7 bases, with 5 bases remaining between them. The germline gives CDR1 MDHEN, CDR2 SYDVKM. The CDR3 sequence is 10 residues long. In DNA, the CDR3 is TGTGCCAGCAGTGGGATTGAAGCTTTCTTT. The encoded protein is CASSGIEAFF.

This chain joins TRBV13 and TRBJ2-1; 8 nucleotides agree with TRBD2. Trimming removed 1 base from V and 10 bases from J; junction bases left unmatched: 3. The CDR3 spans 13 residues. The germline gives CDR1 PRHDT, CDR2 FYEKMQ (reference sequence). CDR3 in amino acids: CASSLERLAEQFF. CDR3 in DNA: TGTGCCAGCAGCTTAGAGCGACTAGCGGAGCAGTTCTTC.

This clonotype occurred many times. The chain has TRBV20-1 and TRBJ2-5, with 7 bases that match TRBD1. The CDR3 extends over 14 amino acids. J gave up 4 bases and V 0 bases, and 5 bases lay outside the gene matches. The germline V gene has CDR1 DFQATT and CDR2 SNEGSKA (reference sequence). CDR3 region: CSARDGTEVETQYF. The CDR3 DNA reads as TGCAGTGCTAGAGACGGGACAGAGGTAGAGACCCAGTACTTC.

The chain joins TRBV28 to TRBJ2-1; weak D call: TRBD2 (6 bases). The CDR3 is made up of 16 amino acids. Trimming took 3 bases from V and 9 from J, leaving 21 bases between them. The germline gives CDR1 MDHEN, CDR2 SYDVKM. Here the CDR3 DNA reads TGTGCCAGCAGTTTCCCCGGGACTCAACGGCGCGGTGAGCAGTTCTTC. It specifies CASSFPGTQRRGEQFF.

This clonotype was observed at least ten times. Mismatch with germline at one junction end may stem from a read error. The gene calls are TRBV5-1 and TRBJ1-2, with 11 bases identical to TRBD1. The CDR3 runs 16 residues. Germline V CDR1 and CDR2: SGHRS, YFSETQ. CDR3 nucleotides: TGCGCCAGCCGCTTCTTTGGACAGGGGGCTCGCTATGGCTACACCTTC. Amino acids: CASRFFGQGARYGYTF.

This clonotype was observed at least ten times. The chain uses TRBV5-5 and TRBJ1-5, with no clear D. Trimming stripped 0 bases from V and 4 bases from J, with 8 bases between. This CDR3 spans 14 amino acids. Germline V gene data show CDR1 as SGHKS and CDR2 as YYEKEE (reference sequence). DNA for the CDR3: TGTGCCAGCAGCTTGGTATCGGGAAATCAGCCCCAGCATTTT. The encoded protein is CASSLVSGNQPQHF.

This clonotype was recorded at least ten times. J is TRBJ2-2 and V is TRBV7-2; no reliable D call. Germline lookup yields CDR1 SGHTA and CDR2 FQGNSA. Trimming cost V 7 bases and J 2 bases, with 5 bases left between them. The CDR3 consists of 12 residues. The CDR3 DNA follows: TGTGCCAGCACCTTTAACACCGGGGAGCTGTTTTTT. The encoded protein is CASTFNTGELFF.

Ten or more counts support this clonotype. The rearrangement uses TRBV3-1 and TRBJ2-7; D is perhaps TRBD1 or TRBD2 (7 bases each). CDR3 length: 11 residues. Germline V gene lookup returns CDR1 LGHDT and CDR2 YNNKEL (reference sequence). Trimming took off 3 bases at V and 13 bases at J, with 13 bases between the two ends. CDR3 DNA: TGTGCCAGCAGCCAGAGCGGGACAGCCTACTTC. It specifies CASSQSGTAYF.

This clonotype has ten or more counts. The V call is TRBV5-1, the J call TRBJ2-3; D might be TRBD1 (5 bases). This CDR3 region has 14 residues. The germline V gene encodes CDR1 SGHRS and CDR2 YFSETQ. V lost 0 bases to trimming and J lost 2 bases, with 7 bases between them. The CDR3 sequence: CASSLEGVTDTQYF. In nucleotides, the CDR3 is TGCGCCAGCAGCTTGGAAGGGGTCACAGATACGCAGTATTTT. Drawing the rest from reference TRBV5-1 and TRBJ2-3, the complete variable domain is KAGVTQTPRYLIKTRGQQVTLSCSPISGHRSVSWYQQTPGQGLQFLFEYFSETQRNKGNFPGRFSGRQFSNSRSEMNVSTLELGDSALYLCASSLEGVTDTQYFGPGTRLTVL.

V and J are TRBV24-1 and TRBJ1-2, with 7 bases fitting TRBD1. After removal of 4 bases from V and 6 bases from J, the junction contained 10 bases not matched to a gene. The CDR3 consists of 15 residues. The germline CDR1 and CDR2 sequences are KGHDR and SFDVKD. The CDR3 DNA follows: TGTGCCACCAGTGACCCAAAGGGGGCTCATAATGGCTACACCTTC. Amino acids: CATSDPKGAHNGYTF.

This clonotype was seen at least ten times. This sequence joins TRBV6-1 and TRBJ2-1, with D possibly being TRBD1 or TRBD2 (6 bases each). The CDR3 runs to 15 residues. Germline V CDR1 and CDR2: MNHNS, SASEGT. V shed 2 bases and J shed 4 bases, with 12 bases lying between them. The CDR3 DNA is TGTGCCAGCAGTGAAATAAGGGGGACTTACAATGAGCAGTTCTTC. It translates to CASSEIRGTYNEQFF.

This clonotype was recorded many times. The rearrangement uses TRBV5-1 and TRBJ1-1; TRBD1 might be the D (5 bases). The CDR3 is 16 amino acids. Per germline, CDR1 SGHRS and CDR2 YFSETQ. The V and J ends lost 0 bases and 4 bases respectively, with 16 bases between them. CDR3 amino acids: CASSLVPGGVGTEAFF. For the CDR3, the DNA is TGCGCCAGCAGCTTGGTGCCTGGGGGGGTCGGCACTGAAGCTTTCTTT.

This clonotype has at least ten counts. The chain joins TRBV2 to TRBJ2-7; D gene ambiguous. In germline, CDR1 is SNHLY, CDR2 FYNNEI. The V end was cut by 4 bases, the J end by 6 bases, with 19 bases between. The CDR3 spans 15 residues. The CDR3 sequence: CASSGVGSLVCEQYF. The DNA of the CDR3 is TGTGCCAGCAGTGGAGTTGGAAGTCTCGTCTGCGAGCAGTACTTC. Combining the CDR3 with reference TRBV2 and TRBJ2-7 gives the whole variable domain EPEVTQTPSHQVTQMGQEVILRCVPISNHLYFYWYRQILGQKVEFLVSFYNNEISEKSEIFDDQFSVERPDGSNFTLKIRSTKLEDSAMYFCASSGVGSLVCEQYFGPGTRLTVT.

In this sample, this clonotype turned up many times. The J gene is TRBJ2-7, the V gene TRBV5-1; tentative D call: TRBD2 (6 bases). The CDR3 covers 13 residues. V was shortened by 2 bases and J by 1 base, with 7 bases between the two germline ends. The germline V gene has CDR1 SGHRS and CDR2 YFSETQ. CDR3: CASSFGGSYEQYF. In DNA, the CDR3 is TGCGCCAGCAGCTTTGGGGGGTCCTACGAGCAGTACTTC.

This clonotype was seen repeatedly, ten times or more. This rearrangement joins TRBV19 to TRBJ2-6, with 10 positions matching TRBD1. J gave up 2 bases and V 5 bases, and 6 bases lay outside the gene matches. The CDR3 runs 17 residues. Germline assignment: CDR1 LNHDA and CDR2 SQIVND (reference sequence). CDR3 sequence reads: CASSLTGTGAGANVLTF. In DNA, the CDR3 is TGTGCCAGTAGTCTCACCGGGACAGGGGCTGGGGCCAACGTCCTGACTTTC.

In this sample, this clonotype turned up many times. V gene TRBV4-1 combines with J gene TRBJ1-4; TRBD1 might be the D (5 bases). Between the trimmed V and J ends, which lost 4 bases and 5 bases, there was a span of 14 bases. In germline, CDR1 is MGHRA, CDR2 YSYEKL. This CDR3 contains 15 residues. As DNA, the CDR3 is TGCGCCAGCAGCCCTTTATGGGGACCAAATGAAAAACTGTTTTTT. Residues: CASSPLWGPNEKLFF.

The chain carries TRBV2 and TRBJ2-3, with D hard to call. Between the trimmed V and J ends, which lost 8 bases and 2 bases, there was a span of 8 bases. The germline CDR1 and CDR2 sequences are SNHLY and FYNNEI. This CDR3 spans 12 amino acids. The CDR3 region is CASGPNTDTQYF. The CDR3 DNA is TGTGCCAGCGGTCCGAACACAGATACGCAGTATTTT.

There are many counts of this clonotype. This rearrangement joins TRBV11-2 to TRBJ2-1; D is tentatively TRBD1 or TRBD2 (5 bases each). The germline gives CDR1 SGHAT, CDR2 FQNNGV. V lost 2 bases to trimming and J lost 4 bases, with 15 bases between them. The CDR3 extends over 16 amino acids. CDR3 protein: CASSLYRGELYNEQFF. In nucleotides, the CDR3 is TGTGCCAGCAGCTTATACCGGGGCGAACTTTACAATGAGCAGTTCTTC.

J is TRBJ1-3 and V is TRBV5-1; the D gene is possibly TRBD1 (5 bases). Trimming removed 6 bases from V and 2 bases from J, with 15 bases in between. CDR3 size: 15 residues. Germline V gene lookup returns CDR1 SGHRS and CDR2 YFSETQ. CDR3 in amino acids: CASKGSAGTGNTIYF. As DNA, the CDR3 is TGCGCCAGCAAGGGGTCCGCGGGGACTGGAAACACCATATATTTT.

This clonotype came up many times. The gene calls are TRBV29-1 and TRBJ2-3; 8 nucleotides match TRBD2. The CDR3 runs 14 residues. Germline CDR1 reads SQVTM; CDR2 reads ANQGSEA. Unmatched junction bases numbered 10, after V lost 7 bases and J lost 4 bases. CDR3 residues: CSARGAGGADTQYF. CDR3 coding DNA: TGCAGCGCCCGAGGGGCGGGAGGAGCAGATACGCAGTATTTT.

This clonotype came up many times. V and J are TRBV21-1 and TRBJ2-2. TRBV21-1 represents a pseudogene. CDR3 length: 16 residues. The CDR3 region is CASSKDNRLNTGELFF. In DNA form, the CDR3 reads TGTGCCAGCAGCAAAGATAACAGATTGAACACCGGGGAGCTGTTTTTT.

This clonotype was found many times. The chain links TRBV5-6 to TRBJ1-2; 11 positions agree with TRBD1. In germline, CDR1 is SGHDT, CDR2 YYEEEE. This CDR3 has 14 residues. The junction had 4 bases not matched to a gene; V was cut back by 4 bases and J by 5 bases. CDR3 amino acids: CASSRDRGSYGYTF. In nucleotides, the CDR3 is TGTGCCAGCAGCCGGGACAGGGGGAGTTATGGCTACACCTTC.

Ten or more counts support this clonotype. This sequence joins TRBV5-1 and TRBJ1-1; tentatively, D is TRBD1 (5 bases). The V end lost 7 bases, the J end lost 2 bases, and 15 bases lay between the germline ends. CDR1 is SGHRS and CDR2 is YFSETQ in the germline V gene. The CDR3 has 14 residues. The CDR3 loop is CASLDGTTNTEAFF. The CDR3 coding sequence is TGCGCCAGCTTGGACGGGACGACCAACACTGAAGCTTTCTTT.

Worth noting for this clonotype: A much larger clone lies a single base off, so this may be a read error. The chain recombines TRBV27 with TRBJ2-2; D gene ambiguous. CDR1 MNHEY and CDR2 SMNVEV come from the germline V gene (reference sequence). V lost 3 bases and J lost 10, with 15 bases in between. This CDR3 is 14 amino acids long. CDR3 nucleotides: TGTGCCAGCAGTTTGAACATGTTTGGCGAGGAGCTGTTTTTT. Translating gives CASSLNMFGEELFF.